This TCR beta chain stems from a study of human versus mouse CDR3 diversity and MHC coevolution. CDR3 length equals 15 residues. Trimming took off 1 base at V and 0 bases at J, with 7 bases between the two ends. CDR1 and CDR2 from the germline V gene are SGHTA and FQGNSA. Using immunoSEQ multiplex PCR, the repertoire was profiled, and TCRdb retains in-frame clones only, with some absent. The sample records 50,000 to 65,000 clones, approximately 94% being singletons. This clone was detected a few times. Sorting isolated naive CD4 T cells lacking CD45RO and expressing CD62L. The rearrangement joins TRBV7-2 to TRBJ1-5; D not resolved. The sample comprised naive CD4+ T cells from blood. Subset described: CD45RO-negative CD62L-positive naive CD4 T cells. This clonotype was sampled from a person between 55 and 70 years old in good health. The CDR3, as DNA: TGTGCCAGCAGCTTAGACGGGTCTAGCAATCAGCCCCAGCATTTT. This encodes CASSLDGSSNQPQHF.